Below, 12 T cell receptor beta chains from the same sample are listed, as sequenced in a study of blood T cell repertoires in COVID-19. Profiled with immunoSEQ multiplex PCR; TCRdb holds only in-frame clones, not every one. Altogether a few hundred thousand clones are present, roughly 85% being singletons, with the ten largest covering more than 3%. The sequenced sample was peripheral blood. The origin of the receptors is a woman aged 18-35 years with acute or convalescent COVID-19.

This chain connects TRBV7-9 to TRBJ1-2; 7 bases agree with TRBD1. Germline loops: CDR1 SEHNR, CDR2 FQNEAQ (reference sequence). There are 16 residues in the CDR3. Trimming at V came to 0 bases and at J to 3 bases, leaving 7 bases not matched to a gene. CDR3 amino acids: CASSLAPGQNHYGYTF. CDR3 bases: TGTGCCAGCAGCTTAGCACCGGGACAGAATCACTATGGCTACACCTTC. The whole variable domain, remainder taken from reference TRBV7-9 and TRBJ1-2, is DTGVSQNPRHKITKRGQNVTFRCDPISEHNRLYWYRQTLGQGPEFLTYFQNEAQLEKSRLLSDRFSAERPKGSFSTLEIQRTEQGDSAMYLCASSLAPGQNHYGYTFGSGTRLTVV.

The genes are TRBV5-6 and TRBJ1-2, with 9 bases lining up with TRBD1. Germline CDR1 reads SGHDT; CDR2 reads YYEEEE. The CDR3 runs 14 residues. The junction had 4 bases not matched to a gene; V was cut back by 3 bases and J by 4 bases. CDR3 bases: TGTGCCAGCAGCTGGGACAGGGTGGCCTATGGCTACACCTTC. It translates to CASSWDRVAYGYTF. Looking up the rest from reference TRBV5-6 and TRBJ1-2 gives the full variable domain: DAGVTQSPTHLIKTRGQQVTLRCSPKSGHDTVSWYQQALGQGPQFIFQYYEEEERQRGNFPDRFSGHQFPNYSSELNVNALLLGDSALYLCASSWDRVAYGYTFGSGTRLTVV.

The rearrangement uses TRBV21-1 and TRBJ1-3. TRBV21-1 is tagged as a pseudogene. CDR3 length: 16 amino acids. The CDR3 loop reads CASSRGGREVGNTIYF. The CDR3 DNA follows: TGTGCCAGCAGCAGGGGGGGTAGGGAGGTAGGAAACACCATATATTTT.

This clone was counted only a few times. The genes are TRBV5-6 and TRBJ1-2; 10 nucleotides match TRBD1. The CDR3 consists of 14 residues. V was clipped by 5 bases and J by 4 bases; unmatched bases: 5. From germline, CDR1 is SGHDT and CDR2 YYEEEE. The CDR3 nucleotides read TGTGCCAGCAGTCCCGGGACAGGGGTCTATGGCTACACCTTC. Amino acid sequence: CASSPGTGVYGYTF.

The chain links TRBV9 to TRBJ1-4; D is uncertain. The germline CDR1 and CDR2 sequences are SGDLS and YYNGEE. V dropped 4 bases and J dropped 2 bases, with 15 bases sitting between them. This CDR3 has 16 residues. The CDR3 nucleotides are TGTGCCAGCAGCCCCCGGGGTGGTGGGACTAATGAAAAACTGTTTTTT. Protein: CASSPRGGGTNEKLFF.

The chain carries TRBV5-1 and TRBJ2-5, with TRBD2 matching over 11 bases. CDR3 size: 16 residues. Germline values: CDR1 SGHRS, CDR2 YFSETQ. The J segment lost 2 bases and the V segment lost 1 base, leaving 4 bases of the junction unmatched. The CDR3 bases are TGCGCCAGCAGCTTGTTCGCTAGCGGGGGGCAAGAGACCCAGTACTTC. Translated, it gives CASSLFASGGQETQYF.

The chain has TRBV28 and TRBJ1-2; 11 nucleotides match TRBD1. J gave up 6 bases and V 8 bases, and 11 bases lay outside the gene matches. The CDR3 runs 15 residues. Germline V gene data show CDR1 as MDHEN and CDR2 as SYDVKM. Here the CDR3 DNA reads TGTGCCAGCTGGAGGGACAGGGGGGAAATTGATGGCTACACCTTC. Amino acids: CASWRDRGEIDGYTF.

Only one count was recorded for this clone. V usage is TRBV19 and J usage is TRBJ2-3; TRBD2 matches at 9 bases. Germline loops: CDR1 LNHDA, CDR2 SQIVND (reference sequence). The CDR3 spans 15 residues. Losses at the gene ends were 10 bases for V and 4 bases for J; bases not matched to a gene: 12. The chain's CDR3 is CATGLIAGAADTQYF. The CDR3 bases are TGTGCCACAGGTCTTATAGCGGGAGCCGCAGATACGCAGTATTTT.

V is TRBV6-2 or TRBV6-3 and J is TRBJ2-7, with 8 bases aligning to TRBD2. With V trimmed by 2 bases and J by 2 bases, 8 bases remained unmatched. Looked up from germline, CDR1 is MNHEY and CDR2 is SVGEGT. This CDR3 contains 16 residues. Here the CDR3 DNA reads TGTGCCAGCAGTTACGAGGCCGGGGGGGACCCCTACGAGCAGTACTTC. It specifies CASSYEAGGDPYEQYF.

V usage is TRBV2 and J usage is TRBJ1-5; D is perhaps TRBD1 (6 bases). This CDR3 region has 15 residues. The germline V gene encodes CDR1 SNHLY and CDR2 FYNNEI. The V gene lost 3 bases and the J gene lost 8 bases, with 17 bases spanning the gap. CDR3 residues: CASSDRGTSYEPQHF. Written as DNA, the CDR3 is TGTGCCAGCAGTGATAGGGGGACCTCCTATGAGCCCCAGCATTTT. Variable domain in full (rest from reference TRBV2 and TRBJ1-5): EPEVTQTPSHQVTQMGQEVILRCVPISNHLYFYWYRQILGQKVEFLVSFYNNEISEKSEIFDDQFSVERPDGSNFTLKIRSTKLEDSAMYFCASSDRGTSYEPQHFGDGTRLSIL.

The rearrangement links TRBV29-1 to TRBJ2-7; D might be TRBD2 (6 bases). The CDR3 totals 13 residues. Germline V CDR1 and CDR2: SQVTM, ANQGSEA. The V gene lost 6 bases and the J gene lost 3 bases, with 15 bases spanning the gap. DNA for the CDR3: TGCAGCGTCATCGGGACTGCGATCTACGAGCAGTACTTC. It yields the protein CSVIGTAIYEQYF.

This rearrangement joins TRBV19 to TRBJ2-2, with 16 positions matching TRBD2. There are 16 residues in the CDR3. After removal of 8 bases from V and 13 bases from J, the junction contained 13 bases not matched to a gene. Per the germline V gene, CDR1 is LNHDA and CDR2 is SQIVND (reference sequence). Here the CDR3 reads CASLKPGLAGGVTLFF. The CDR3 DNA follows: TGTGCCAGTCTCAAGCCGGGACTAGCGGGAGGGGTCACGCTGTTTTTT.